This passage covers 16 T cell receptor beta chains from one sample sequenced in a study of CD8+ T cells in alopecia areata. Noted treatment: oral pan-JAK inhibitor, 5-10 mg twice daily. As the sequencing template, cDNA was produced by extracting RNA and reverse transcribing it. The data were produced by immunoSEQ multiplex PCR, yet TCRdb's version contains in-frame clones alone and is incomplete. Here the sample spans tens of thousands of clones, 60% to 70% being singletons. The material sequenced was CD8+ T cells sorted from blood, taken at week 24, from a patient treated with tofacitinib. These receptors were taken from a human donor with alopecia areata.

The chain is built from TRBV7-6 and TRBJ1-1, with 9 bases fitting TRBD1. The germline V gene encodes CDR1 SGHVS and CDR2 FNYEAQ. The CDR3 spans 16 residues. V trimming: 5 bases; J trimming: 1 base; junction bases outside the gene matches: 8. The CDR3 here is CASSNGQGWGNTEAFF. As DNA, the CDR3 is TGTGCCAGCAGCAACGGACAGGGGTGGGGGAACACTGAAGCTTTCTTT.

The chain links TRBV14 to TRBJ2-1, with D perhaps matching TRBD1 (6 bases). V lost 4 bases and J 0 bases, leaving 10 bases between the germline ends. The germline V gene has CDR1 SGHDN and CDR2 FVKESK. This CDR3 has 15 residues. Here the CDR3 DNA reads TGTGCCAGCAGCCTCAGGGGAAGCTCCTACAATGAGCAGTTCTTC. This translates into CASSLRGSSYNEQFF. The full variable domain, rest sourced from reference TRBV14 and TRBJ2-1, is EAGVTQFPSHSVIEKGQTVTLRCDPISGHDNLYWYRRVMGKEIKFLLHFVKESKQDESGMPNNRFLAERTGGTYSTLKVQPAELEDSGVYFCASSLRGSSYNEQFFGPGTRLTVL.

This clone has just a few counts. A read error may produce the germline difference seen at one junction end. The rearrangement uses TRBV11-2 and TRBJ2-7; D not resolved. This CDR3 is built from 15 residues. CDR1 is SGHAT, CDR2 FQNNGV, per germline. DNA of the CDR3: TGCGCCAGCAGCCCCTGGACGGCTGGGGCCTACGAGCAGTACTTC. It is translated as CASSPWTAGAYEQYF.

The rearrangement uses TRBV1 and TRBJ1-1; the D call TRBD1 from the table was never checked on the DNA. TRBV1 counts as a pseudogene. The CDR3 runs 9 residues. CDR3 sequence reads: CTSLRGAFF. Here the CDR3 DNA reads TGCACCAGTTTGAGGGGGGCTTTCTTT.

The chain combines TRBV5-4 with TRBJ2-7, with D possibly matching TRBD2 (6 bases). The CDR3 runs 15 residues. Per germline, CDR1 SGHNT and CDR2 YYREEE (reference sequence). Trimming left V 4 bases short and J 2 bases short, with 16 bases between. CDR3 bases: TGTGCCAGCAGCCCTCCGGGACTGCAGGCCTACGAGCAGTACTTC. Translating it yields CASSPPGLQAYEQYF.

The table lists this clone with a few counts. The rearrangement links TRBV27 to TRBJ1-2; 8 bases align to TRBD1. Germline CDR1 is MNHEY and CDR2 is SMNVEV (reference sequence). V trimming: 4 bases; J trimming: 4 bases; junction bases outside the gene matches: 5. This CDR3 has 14 amino acids. The CDR3 nucleotides read TGTGCCAGCAGTTGGCAAGGACAGGGCTATGGCTACACCTTC. Translated, it gives CASSWQGQGYGYTF.

In this sample, this clone turned up once. J is TRBJ2-7 and V is TRBV25-1; D possibly corresponds to TRBD2 (5 bases). Germline assignment: CDR1 MGHDK and CDR2 SYGVNS. This CDR3 comprises 12 residues. V was cut by 6 bases and J by 2 bases, with 8 bases left in between. The CDR3 DNA is TGTGCCAGCAGCGGGGTCCCCTACGAGCAGTACTTC. Translation: CASSGVPYEQYF.

The table lists this clone with a few counts. The chain has TRBV2 and TRBJ2-5; a possible D gene is TRBD1 (6 bases). V was cut by 6 bases and J by 4 bases, with 12 bases left in between. CDR1 and CDR2 from the germline V gene are SNHLY and FYNNEI. The CDR3 extends over 13 amino acids. The CDR3 loop reads CASRGQAGETQYF. CDR3 in DNA: TGTGCCAGCAGGGGACAAGCTGGAGAGACCCAGTACTTC.

The chain uses TRBV19 and TRBJ2-1; no firm D call. With 1 base removed from V and 0 bases from J, the gap between germline ends came to 7 bases. The CDR3 has 15 residues. Germline loops: CDR1 LNHDA, CDR2 SQIVND (reference sequence). The CDR3 protein is CASSIGLSSYNEQFF. In nucleotides, the CDR3 is TGTGCCAGTAGTATAGGGCTAAGCTCCTACAATGAGCAGTTCTTC.

The chain's CDR3 is CASASGTGLNTEAFF. The CDR3 DNA sequence: TGCGCCAGCGCGAGCGGCACAGGGCTGAACACTGAAGCTTTCTTT. The genes are TRBV5-1 and TRBJ1-1; possible D gene TRBD1, 6 bases. Germline V CDR1 and CDR2: SGHRS, YFSETQ. Trimming took 7 bases from V and 0 from J, leaving 16 bases between them. The CDR3 has 15 residues.

Regarding this clone: Other DNA sequences in the same sample also yield this CDR3. The V gene is TRBV4-3, the J gene TRBJ2-7, with unresolved D. With 0 bases removed from V and 4 bases from J, the gap between germline ends came to 4 bases. The CDR3 spans 12 residues. Germline-derived CDR1 and CDR2 are LGHNA and YSLEER. CDR3 amino acids: CASSQDGYEQYF. The CDR3 region has the DNA TGCGCCAGCAGCCAAGACGGGTACGAGCAGTACTTC.

In this sample, this clone turned up a few times. V is TRBV28 and J is TRBJ1-5; D gene uncertain. This CDR3 region has 20 residues. V dropped 6 bases and J dropped 0 bases, with 27 bases sitting between them. Germline CDR1 reads MDHEN; CDR2 reads SYDVKM. This CDR3 reads CASRSNPQPGPYYSNQPQHF. Written as DNA, the CDR3 is TGTGCCAGCAGATCCAACCCCCAGCCTGGCCCCTACTATAGCAATCAGCCCCAGCATTTT.

V is TRBV7-2 and J is TRBJ2-5; D is possibly TRBD2 (6 bases). The CDR3 runs 14 residues. V was cut by 6 bases and J by 5 bases, with 16 bases left in between. Germline values: CDR1 SGHTA, CDR2 FQGNSA. The DNA for the CDR3 is TGTGCCAGCAGACAACCGGGAGCCTCGGAGACCCAGTACTTC. As protein: CASRQPGASETQYF. The entire variable domain, with the rest obtained from reference TRBV7-2 and TRBJ2-5, is as follows: GAGVSQSPSNKVTEKGKDVELRCDPISGHTALYWYRQSLGQGLEFLIYFQGNSAPDKSGLPSDRFSAERTGGSVSTLTIQRTQQEDSAVYLCASRQPGASETQYFGPGTRLLVL.

V is TRBV9 and J is TRBJ1-1, with a weak D call TRBD1 (5 bases). The CDR3 extends over 14 amino acids. Trimming took 0 bases from V and 5 from J, leaving 11 bases between them. The germline V gene encodes CDR1 SGDLS and CDR2 YYNGEE. The DNA of the CDR3 is TGTGCCAGCAGCGTAGGAGTGGGACTGACTGAAGCTTTCTTT. Encoded protein: CASSVGVGLTEAFF.

V is TRBV9 and J is TRBJ2-5, with 12 bases aligning to TRBD2. The CDR3 length is 17 residues. The ends lost 2 bases at V and 2 bases at J; junction bases unmatched: 7. Germline V gene sequence: CDR1 SGDLS, CDR2 YYNGEE. The CDR3 region has the DNA TGTGCCAGCAGCGTTGGGGTGACTAGCGGGGGACAAGAGACCCAGTACTTC. Protein: CASSVGVTSGGQETQYF.

The gene calls are TRBV7-9 and TRBJ2-5, with D tentatively TRBD1 (6 bases). CDR1 is SEHNR, CDR2 FQNEAQ, per germline (reference sequence). V lost 5 bases and J lost 1, with 14 bases in between. The CDR3 totals 15 residues. In nucleotides, the CDR3 is TGTGCCAGCAGCCAAAGTAGGGGGATCCAAGAGACCCAGTACTTC. Translated, it gives CASSQSRGIQETQYF.